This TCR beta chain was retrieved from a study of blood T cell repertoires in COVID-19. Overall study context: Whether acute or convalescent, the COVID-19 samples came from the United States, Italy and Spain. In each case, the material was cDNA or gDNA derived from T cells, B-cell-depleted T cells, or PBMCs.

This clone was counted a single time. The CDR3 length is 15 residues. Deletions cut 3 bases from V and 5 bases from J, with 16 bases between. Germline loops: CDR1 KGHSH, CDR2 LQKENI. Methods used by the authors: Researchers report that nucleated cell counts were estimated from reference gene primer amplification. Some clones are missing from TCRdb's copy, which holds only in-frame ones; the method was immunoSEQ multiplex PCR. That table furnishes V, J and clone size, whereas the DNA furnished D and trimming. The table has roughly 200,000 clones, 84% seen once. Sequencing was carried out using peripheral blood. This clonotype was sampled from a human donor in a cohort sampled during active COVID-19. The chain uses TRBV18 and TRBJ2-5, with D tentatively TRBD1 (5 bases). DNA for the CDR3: TGTGCCAGCTCACCTATGGACACCTTTACGGAGACCCAGTACTTC. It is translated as CASSPMDTFTETQYF.